Below, 30 T cell receptor beta chains from the same sample are listed, as sequenced in a study of identifying expanded T cells in peripheral blood. Sequencing used immunoSEQ multiplex PCR; TCRdb keeps in-frame clones, though not all of them. This table has more than 85,000 clones, about 88% appearing once. The sample was blood. The receptors derive from a person aged 18 to 70 in good health.

For the CDR3, the DNA is TGTGCCAGTAGTATAGATAACAGGGGCGCTACCGGGCCCAGGGCTGGCTACGAGCAGTACTTC. This gives the protein CASSIDNRGATGPRAGYEQYF. This rearrangement joins TRBV19 to TRBJ2-7; 7 nucleotides align to TRBD1. Germline CDR1 reads LNHDA; CDR2 reads SQIVND (reference sequence). The CDR3 is made up of 21 amino acids. The junction had 23 bases not matched to a gene; V was cut back by 0 bases and J by 3 bases.

This clone occurred once. The chain employs TRBV16 and TRBJ2-1; 10 bases are shared with TRBD2. Germline CDR1 and CDR2: KGHSY and FQNENV. The CDR3 is 14 amino acids. V was clipped by 6 bases and J by 9 bases; unmatched bases: 8. CDR3 sequence: CASSQAGGTLEQFF. CDR3 DNA sequence: TGTGCCAGCAGTCAAGCGGGGGGGACTCTTGAGCAGTTCTTC.

The gene calls are TRBV5-6 and TRBJ2-3; D gene uncertain. Germline-derived CDR1 and CDR2 are SGHDT and YYEEEE. Trimming stripped 1 base from V and 10 bases from J, with 16 bases between. The CDR3 is 14 residues long. This CDR3 is CASSLSANSQPQYF. For the CDR3, the DNA is TGTGCCAGCAGCTTGTCTGCGAATTCCCAGCCGCAGTATTTT. The variable domain in full, completed from reference TRBV5-6 and TRBJ2-3, reads DAGVTQSPTHLIKTRGQQVTLRCSPKSGHDTVSWYQQALGQGPQFIFQYYEEEERQRGNFPDRFSGHQFPNYSSELNVNALLLGDSALYLCASSLSANSQPQYFGPGTRLTVL.

The chain uses TRBV29-1 and TRBJ2-3; D might be TRBD2 (5 bases). Germline V CDR1 and CDR2: SQVTM, ANQGSEA. CDR3 size: 17 residues. The V end lost 4 bases, the J end lost 0 bases, and 20 bases lay between the germline ends. CDR3 sequence reads: CSVVSARGRGSTDTQYF. CDR3 in DNA: TGCAGCGTTGTAAGTGCCCGGGGAAGAGGTAGCACAGATACGCAGTATTTT.

The rearrangement links TRBV7-2 to TRBJ2-7; D possibly corresponds to TRBD1 (6 bases). Germline values: CDR1 SGHTA, CDR2 FQGNSA. The CDR3 runs 17 residues. V lost 1 base, J lost 0 bases, and 16 bases lay in between. The CDR3 sequence: CASSLDPETGTSYEQYF. In nucleotides, the CDR3 is TGTGCCAGCAGCTTAGACCCAGAGACAGGAACCTCCTACGAGCAGTACTTC.

This chain links TRBV15 with TRBJ2-1, with D perhaps matching TRBD1 (6 bases). The CDR3 spans 16 residues. Trimming shortened V by 0 bases and J by 5 bases, and 14 bases separated the two germline ends. Germline V gene sequence: CDR1 LNHNV, CDR2 YYDKDF (reference sequence). DNA for the CDR3: TGTGCCACCAGCAGAGATCCGCGGACAGCGAACAATGAGCAGTTCTTC. Encoded protein: CATSRDPRTANNEQFF. Full variable domain (remainder filled in from reference TRBV15 and TRBJ2-1): DAMVIQNPRYQVTQFGKPVTLSCSQTLNHNVMYWYQQKSSQAPKLLFHYYDKDFNNEADTPDNFQSRRPNTSFCFLDIRSPGLGDTAMYLCATSRDPRTANNEQFFGPGTRLTVL.

The chain couples TRBV6-5 to TRBJ1-1; D is uncertain. V was trimmed by 4 bases and J by 5 bases, leaving 8 bases between them. Germline CDR1 reads MNHEY; CDR2 reads SVGAGI. The CDR3 runs to 12 residues. CDR3 nucleotide sequence: TGTGCCAGCAGTTCCCCCGGTACTGAAGCTTTCTTT. Protein: CASSSPGTEAFF.

The V gene is TRBV28, the J gene TRBJ1-2, with D uncertain. The germline V and J ends were trimmed by 2 bases and 4 bases, with 11 bases remaining between them. The germline V gene encodes CDR1 MDHEN and CDR2 SYDVKM. CDR3 length: 14 amino acids. The CDR3 DNA reads TGTGCCAGCAGTTTAGGACGGGTTACCTATGGCTACACCTTC. Its protein product is CASSLGRVTYGYTF.

This clone occurred a few times. The chain employs TRBV7-6 and TRBJ2-1, with 11 positions matching TRBD2. The V gene end was trimmed by 5 bases and the J gene end by 1 base; junction bases not matched to a gene: 4. In germline, CDR1 is SGHVS, CDR2 FNYEAQ. The CDR3 loop spans 16 amino acids. Here the CDR3 reads CASSVTSGASYNEQFF. In nucleotides, the CDR3 is TGTGCCAGCAGCGTGACTAGCGGGGCTTCCTACAATGAGCAGTTCTTC.

The V and J genes are TRBV5-4 and TRBJ1-4, with 7 bases matching TRBD1. CDR3 size: 16 residues. V was pared by 2 bases and J by 4 bases, with 8 bases of the junction left unmatched. From germline, CDR1 is SGHNT and CDR2 YYREEE (reference sequence). CDR3 region: CASSLPGGADNEKLFF. CDR3 nucleotide sequence: TGTGCCAGCAGCTTACCAGGGGGTGCCGATAATGAAAAACTGTTTTTT. The full variable domain, rest sourced from reference TRBV5-4 and TRBJ1-4, is ETGVTQSPTHLIKTRGQQVTLRCSSQSGHNTVSWYQQALGQGPQFIFQYYREEENGRGNFPPRFSGLQFPNYSSELNVNALELDDSALYLCASSLPGGADNEKLFFGSGTQLSVL.

The CDR3 sequence is CASSPRTSGRRQETQYF. CDR3 in DNA: TGTGCCAGCAGCCCCCGGACTAGCGGGCGACGTCAAGAGACCCAGTACTTC. The chain joins TRBV9 to TRBJ2-5; TRBD2 aligns across 11 bases. This CDR3 comprises 17 residues. CDR1 SGDLS and CDR2 YYNGEE come from the germline V gene. V shed 4 bases and J 2 bases; nucleotides not matched to a gene: 10.

In this sample, this clone turned up a few times. The CDR3 DNA is TGCGCCAGCAGCCAAGCACCTAGCGGAAACAATGAGCAGTTCTTC. This translates into CASSQAPSGNNEQFF. This rearrangement joins TRBV4-1 to TRBJ2-1; 7 bases align to TRBD2. CDR1 MGHRA and CDR2 YSYEKL come from the germline V gene. The J segment lost 5 bases and the V segment lost 1 base, leaving 5 bases of the junction unmatched. The CDR3 spans 15 residues.

This chain connects TRBV5-1 to TRBJ2-6, with D uncertain. Looked up from germline, CDR1 is SGHRS and CDR2 is YFSETQ. V lost 1 base, J lost 0 bases, and 11 bases lay in between. The CDR3 sequence is 17 residues long. CDR3 region: CASSLLTTPSGANVLTF. In DNA form, the CDR3 reads TGCGCCAGCAGCTTGCTTACAACCCCCTCTGGGGCCAACGTCCTGACTTTC. The full variable domain, with the rest looked up from reference TRBV5-1 and TRBJ2-6, is KAGVTQTPRYLIKTRGQQVTLSCSPISGHRSVSWYQQTPGQGLQFLFEYFSETQRNKGNFPGRFSGRQFSNSRSEMNVSTLELGDSALYLCASSLLTTPSGANVLTFGAGSRLTVL.

This clone was seen at least ten times. The rearrangement joins TRBV7-6 to TRBJ2-1; 16 bases match TRBD2. CDR1 and CDR2 from the germline V gene are SGHVS and FNYEAQ. Trimming at V came to 5 bases and at J to 12 bases, leaving 10 bases not matched to a gene. There are 16 residues in the CDR3. The CDR3 DNA follows: TGTGCCAGCAGCGCGGGGACTAGCGGGAGGGCCTTGGGGCAGTTCTTC. Its translation: CASSAGTSGRALGQFF.

CDR3 nucleotides: TGTGCCAGCAGCTCCAGGGGAGCGGAGACCCAGTACTTC. It encodes CASSSRGAETQYF. J is TRBJ2-5 and V is TRBV5-6, with a tentative D call TRBD1 (6 bases). V gave up 3 bases and J gave up 5 bases, with 11 bases separating them. The CDR3 consists of 13 residues. Per the germline V gene, CDR1 is SGHDT and CDR2 is YYEEEE.

The genes are TRBV2 and TRBJ2-1, with D perhaps given as TRBD1 or TRBD2 (5 bases each). V lost 2 bases and J lost 7, with 6 bases in between. The CDR3 runs to 12 residues. Germline V CDR1 and CDR2: SNHLY, FYNNEI. This chain's CDR3 is CASSEWGNEQFF. As DNA, the CDR3 is TGTGCCAGCAGTGAATGGGGGAATGAGCAGTTCTTC.

CDR3: CASSLMGSGDMFF. The CDR3, as DNA: TGTGCCAGCAGCTTAATGGGTAGCGGGGACATGTTCTTC. The chain couples TRBV7-3 to TRBJ2-1, with 8 bases identical to TRBD2. The CDR3 is 13 residues long. Germline V CDR1 and CDR2: SGHTA, FQGTGA. The ends lost 1 base at V and 15 bases at J; junction bases unmatched: 8.

This chain links TRBV5-4 with TRBJ2-7; 7 bases match TRBD1. V lost 6 bases and J lost 0; bases outside the gene matches: 3. This CDR3 spans 13 amino acids. Per germline, CDR1 SGHNT and CDR2 YYREEE (reference sequence). This chain's CDR3 is CASTTGSSYEQYF. In nucleotides, the CDR3 is TGTGCCAGCACGACAGGGAGCTCCTACGAGCAGTACTTC.

This chain connects TRBV6-5 to TRBJ1-3; possibly TRBD1 for D (5 bases). Germline loops: CDR1 MNHEY, CDR2 SVGAGI. V lost 0 bases to trimming and J lost 4 bases, with 10 bases between them. The CDR3 extends over 15 amino acids. The CDR3 DNA is TGTGCCAGCAGTTACTCGGGGCGAGGAGGAAACACCATATATTTT. It is translated as CASSYSGRGGNTIYF.

V is TRBV2 and J is TRBJ2-5; 13 bases are a match to TRBD2. J lost 4 bases, V lost 6 bases, and 2 bases had no gene match. Germline V lookup: CDR1 SNHLY, CDR2 FYNNEI. The CDR3 loop spans 14 amino acids. The CDR3 region is CASSRTSGGETQYF. CDR3 bases: TGTGCCAGCAGCCGGACTAGCGGGGGAGAGACCCAGTACTTC.

This chain connects TRBV19 to TRBJ2-2, with TRBD1 matching 8 bases. Germline V gives CDR1 LNHDA, CDR2 SQIVND (reference sequence). V was clipped by 5 bases and J by 7 bases; unmatched bases: 9. CDR3 length: 15 amino acids. The CDR3 is CASSRRRGRGGELFF. The CDR3 nucleotides are TGTGCCAGTAGTCGGCGCAGGGGGCGAGGCGGGGAGCTGTTTTTT.

V and J are TRBV5-1 and TRBJ2-7, with 9 bases lining up with TRBD1. CDR1 is SGHRS and CDR2 is YFSETQ in the germline V gene. The ends lost 3 bases at V and 0 bases at J; junction bases unmatched: 10. The CDR3 is made up of 17 amino acids. The CDR3 is CASSSGRGQGSSYEQYF. CDR3 bases: TGCGCCAGCAGCTCAGGTCGGGGACAGGGCAGCTCCTACGAGCAGTACTTC.

This clone showed up just a few times. The gene calls are TRBV4-2 and TRBJ2-1; 13 nucleotides line up with TRBD2. Looked up from germline, CDR1 is LGHNA and CDR2 is YNFKEQ. CDR3 length equals 18 residues. After removal of 4 bases from V and 1 base from J, the junction contained 7 bases not matched to a gene. The CDR3 bases are TGTGCCAGCAGCCGCCTCACTAGCGGGGGGGCGTCCTACAATGAGCAGTTCTTC. Amino acids: CASSRLTSGGASYNEQFF.

The chain employs TRBV25-1 and TRBJ2-1; D not resolved. Germline CDR1 and CDR2: MGHDK and SYGVNS. V dropped 6 bases and J dropped 3 bases, with 6 bases sitting between them. The CDR3 spans 12 residues. The CDR3 protein is CASSYSYNEQFF. The CDR3 DNA follows: TGTGCCAGCAGCTACAGCTACAATGAGCAGTTCTTC. The whole variable domain, filled in from reference TRBV25-1 and TRBJ2-1, reads EADIYQTPRYLVIGTGKKITLECSQTMGHDKMYWYQQDPGMELHLIHYSYGVNSTEKGDLSSESTVSRIRTEHFPLTLESARPSHTSQYLCASSYSYNEQFFGPGTRLTVL.

The chain combines TRBV6-5 with TRBJ2-3, with 10 positions matching TRBD2. Germline V gives CDR1 MNHEY, CDR2 SVGAGI. The CDR3 is made up of 16 amino acids. V lost 2 bases and J lost 4; bases outside the gene matches: 6. The CDR3 DNA reads TGTGCCAGCAGTTACCGAGCGGGGGGGCCATCAGATACGCAGTATTTT. Amino acids: CASSYRAGGPSDTQYF.

The genes are TRBV5-4 and TRBJ2-3; D may be TRBD1 (6 bases). Between the trimmed V and J ends, which lost 1 base and 2 bases, there was a span of 14 bases. CDR1 SGHNT and CDR2 YYREEE come from the germline V gene (reference sequence). The CDR3 length is 16 residues. The CDR3 spells CASSLRSQGPTDTQYF. CDR3 bases: TGTGCCAGCAGCTTGCGTTCTCAGGGGCCCACAGATACGCAGTATTTT.

The chain links TRBV6-4 to TRBJ1-2; no firm D call. The V end lost 5 bases, the J end lost 1 base, and 14 bases lay between the germline ends. Germline V CDR1 and CDR2: MRHNA, SNTAGT. This CDR3 region has 15 residues. The CDR3: CASSPGPSDNYGYTF. CDR3 DNA: TGTGCCAGCAGTCCCGGGCCTTCCGATAACTATGGCTACACCTTC.

The gene calls are TRBV28 and TRBJ2-2, with D tentatively TRBD1 (6 bases). The CDR3 extends over 14 amino acids. CDR1 is MDHEN and CDR2 is SYDVKM in the germline V gene. Between the trimmed V and J ends, which lost 2 bases and 4 bases, there was a span of 8 bases. The CDR3 loop is CASSLVRGTGELFF. CDR3 bases: TGTGCCAGCAGTTTAGTCAGGGGCACCGGGGAGCTGTTTTTT.

This clone is medium-sized by share. CDR3 coding DNA: TGTGCCAGCAGTGAAGCTGGACAGTACGAGCAGTACTTC. It codes for CASSEAGQYEQYF. The rearrangement links TRBV6-1 to TRBJ2-7; perhaps TRBD1 as D (6 bases). CDR1 and CDR2 (germline): MNHNS, SASEGT. This CDR3 spans 13 amino acids. The germline V and J ends were trimmed by 0 bases and 4 bases, with 7 bases remaining between them.

V gene TRBV28 combines with J gene TRBJ2-3; D is uncertain. V lost 5 bases, J lost 5 bases, and 11 bases lay in between. The CDR3 length is 13 residues. Germline V lookup: CDR1 MDHEN, CDR2 SYDVKM. CDR3 coding DNA: TGTGCCAGCAGTCGGTCTCAGGTAGATACGCAGTATTTT. It encodes CASSRSQVDTQYF.